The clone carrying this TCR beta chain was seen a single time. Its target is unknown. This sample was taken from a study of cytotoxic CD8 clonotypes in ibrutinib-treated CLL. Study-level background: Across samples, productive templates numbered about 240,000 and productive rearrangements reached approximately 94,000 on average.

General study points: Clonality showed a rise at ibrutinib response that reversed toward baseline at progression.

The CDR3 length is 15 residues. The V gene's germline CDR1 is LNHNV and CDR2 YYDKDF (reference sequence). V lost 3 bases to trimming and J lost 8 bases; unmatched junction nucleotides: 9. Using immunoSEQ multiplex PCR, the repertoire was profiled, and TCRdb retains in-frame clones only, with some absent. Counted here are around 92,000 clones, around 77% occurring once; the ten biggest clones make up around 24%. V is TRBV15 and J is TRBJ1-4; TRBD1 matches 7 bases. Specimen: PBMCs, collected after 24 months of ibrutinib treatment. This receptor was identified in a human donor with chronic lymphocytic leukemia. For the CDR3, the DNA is TGTGCCACCAGCAGGAACAGGGGAATTGGGGAAAAACTGTTTTTT. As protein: CATSRNRGIGEKLFF.